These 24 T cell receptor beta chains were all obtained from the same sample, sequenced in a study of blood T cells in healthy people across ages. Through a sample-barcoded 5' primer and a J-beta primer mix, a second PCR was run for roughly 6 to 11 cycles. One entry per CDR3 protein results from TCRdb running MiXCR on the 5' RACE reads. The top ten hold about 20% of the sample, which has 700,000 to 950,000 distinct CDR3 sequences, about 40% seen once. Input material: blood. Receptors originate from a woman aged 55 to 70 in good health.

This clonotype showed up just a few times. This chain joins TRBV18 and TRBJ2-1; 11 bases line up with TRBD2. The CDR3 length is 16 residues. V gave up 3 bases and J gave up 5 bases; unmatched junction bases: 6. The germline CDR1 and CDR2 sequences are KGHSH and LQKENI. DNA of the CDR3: TGTGCCAGCTCACCTTTACTAGCGGGAGTAAACAATGAGCAGTTCTTC. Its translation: CASSPLLAGVNNEQFF.

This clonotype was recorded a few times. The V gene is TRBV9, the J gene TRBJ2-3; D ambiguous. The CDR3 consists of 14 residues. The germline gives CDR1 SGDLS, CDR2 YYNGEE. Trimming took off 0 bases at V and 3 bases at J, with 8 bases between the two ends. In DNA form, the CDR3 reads TGTGCCAGCAGCGTAGCGCGGCTAACAGATACGCAGTATTTT. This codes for CASSVARLTDTQYF.

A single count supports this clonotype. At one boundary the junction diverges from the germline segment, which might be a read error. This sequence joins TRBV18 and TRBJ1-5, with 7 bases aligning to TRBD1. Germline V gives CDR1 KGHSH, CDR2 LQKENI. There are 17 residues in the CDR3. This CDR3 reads CASSPTQGSNRNQPQHF. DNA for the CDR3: TGTGCCAGTTCACCTACACAGGGGAGCAATCGCAATCAGCCCCAGCATTTT. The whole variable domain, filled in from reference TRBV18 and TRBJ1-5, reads NAGVMQNPRHLVRRRGQEARLRCSPMKGHSHVYWYRQLPEEGLKFMVYLQKENIIDESGMPKERFSAEFPKEGPSILRIQQVVRGDSAAYFCASSPTQGSNRNQPQHFGDGTRLSIL.

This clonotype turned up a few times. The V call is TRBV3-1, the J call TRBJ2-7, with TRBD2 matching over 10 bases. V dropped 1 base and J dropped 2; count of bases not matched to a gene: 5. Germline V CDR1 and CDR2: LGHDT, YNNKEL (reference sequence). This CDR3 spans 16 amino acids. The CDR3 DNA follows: TGTGCCAGCAGCCAAGTGGTGCTAGCGGGGGCCTACGAGCAGTACTTC. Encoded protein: CASSQVVLAGAYEQYF.

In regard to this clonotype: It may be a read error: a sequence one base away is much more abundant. The DNA for the CDR3 is TGTGCCAGCAGCCGCGGGGACAGAAACTCCCACGAGCAGTACTTC. The encoded protein is CASSRGDRNSHEQYF. This chain links TRBV28 with TRBJ2-7, with a possible D match to TRBD1 (7 bases). Per the germline V gene, CDR1 is MDHEN and CDR2 is SYDVKM. The CDR3 totals 15 residues.

Written as DNA, the CDR3 is TGTGCCAGCAGTGAAAGATTCGATCAGCCCCAGCATTTT. Its translation is CASSERFDQPQHF. The chain has TRBV6-1 and TRBJ1-5, with D unresolved. The germline V gene encodes CDR1 MNHNS and CDR2 SASEGT. The CDR3 is 13 residues long. V was trimmed by 2 bases and J by 5 bases, leaving 7 bases between them.

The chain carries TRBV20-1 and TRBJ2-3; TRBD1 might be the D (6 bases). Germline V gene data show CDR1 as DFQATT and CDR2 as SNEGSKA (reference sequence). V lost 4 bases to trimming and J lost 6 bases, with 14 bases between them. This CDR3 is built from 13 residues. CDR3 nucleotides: TGCAGTGCTACGAAGACAGGTGAGGATACGCAGTATTTT. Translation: CSATKTGEDTQYF.

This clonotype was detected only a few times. The CDR3 region has the DNA TGTGCCAGCAATTTGGGACTTGCTGAAACTTATGAGCAGTTCTTC. Amino acid sequence: CASNLGLAETYEQFF. J is TRBJ2-1 and V is TRBV7-2, with D possibly being TRBD2 (6 bases). The CDR3 spans 15 residues. The germline V gene has CDR1 SGHTA and CDR2 FQGNSA. Trimming pared 7 bases from V and 8 bases from J, leaving 21 bases between.

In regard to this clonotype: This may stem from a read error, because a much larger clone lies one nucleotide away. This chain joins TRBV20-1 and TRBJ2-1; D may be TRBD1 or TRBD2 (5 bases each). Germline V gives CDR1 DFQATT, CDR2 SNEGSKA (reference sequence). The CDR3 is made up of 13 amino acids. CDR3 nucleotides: TGCAGTGCTAGAACGGGGCTCTACAATGTGCAGTTCTTC. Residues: CSARTGLYNVQFF.

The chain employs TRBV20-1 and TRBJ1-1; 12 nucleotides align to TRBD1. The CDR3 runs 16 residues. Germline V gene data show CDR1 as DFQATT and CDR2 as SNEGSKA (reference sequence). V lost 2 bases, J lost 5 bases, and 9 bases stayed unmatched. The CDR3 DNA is TGCAGTGCTAGACCGGGACAGGGGGCGAGAAGGACTGAAGCTTTCTTT. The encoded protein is CSARPGQGARRTEAFF.

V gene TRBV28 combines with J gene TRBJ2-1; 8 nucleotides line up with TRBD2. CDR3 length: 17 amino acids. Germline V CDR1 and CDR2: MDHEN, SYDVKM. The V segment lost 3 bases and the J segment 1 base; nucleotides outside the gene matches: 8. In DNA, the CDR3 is TGTGCCAGCAGTTTCTGGGTTAGCGGGGAGTCCTACAATGAGCAGTTCTTC. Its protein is CASSFWVSGESYNEQFF.

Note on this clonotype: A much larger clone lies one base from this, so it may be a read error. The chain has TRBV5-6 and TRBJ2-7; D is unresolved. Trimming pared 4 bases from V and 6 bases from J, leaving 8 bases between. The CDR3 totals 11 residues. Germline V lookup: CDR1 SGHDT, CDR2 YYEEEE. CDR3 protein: CASSTRSEQYF. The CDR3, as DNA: TGTGCCAGCAGCACCCGTTCCGAGCAGTACTTC.

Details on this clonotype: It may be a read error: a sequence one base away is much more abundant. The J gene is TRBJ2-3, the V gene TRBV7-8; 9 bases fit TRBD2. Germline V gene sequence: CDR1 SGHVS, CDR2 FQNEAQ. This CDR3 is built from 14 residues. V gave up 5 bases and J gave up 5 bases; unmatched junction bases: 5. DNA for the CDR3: TGTGCCAGCAGCGTTAGCGGGAGCGGAGATACGCAGTATTTT. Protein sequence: CASSVSGSGDTQYF.

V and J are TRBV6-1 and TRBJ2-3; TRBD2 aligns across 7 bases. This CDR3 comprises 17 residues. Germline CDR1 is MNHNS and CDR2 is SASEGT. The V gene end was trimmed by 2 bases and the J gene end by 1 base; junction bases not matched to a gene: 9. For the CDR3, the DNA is TGTGCCAGCAGTGAATCCCTGACTAGCCTTGGCACAGATACGCAGTATTTT. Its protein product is CASSESLTSLGTDTQYF.

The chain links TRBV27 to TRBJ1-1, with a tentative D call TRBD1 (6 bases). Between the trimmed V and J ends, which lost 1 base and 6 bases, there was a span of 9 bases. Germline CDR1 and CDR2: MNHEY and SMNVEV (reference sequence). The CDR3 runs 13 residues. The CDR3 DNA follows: TGTGCCAGCAGTTTATATGGGGGCGCTGAAGCTTTCTTT. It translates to CASSLYGGAEAFF.

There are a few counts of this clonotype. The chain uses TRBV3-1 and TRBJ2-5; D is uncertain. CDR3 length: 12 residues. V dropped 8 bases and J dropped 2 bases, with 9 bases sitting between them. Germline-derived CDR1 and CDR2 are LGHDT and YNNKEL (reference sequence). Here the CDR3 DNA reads TGTGCCAGCCGTACTAAACAAGAGACCCAGTACTTC. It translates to CASRTKQETQYF.

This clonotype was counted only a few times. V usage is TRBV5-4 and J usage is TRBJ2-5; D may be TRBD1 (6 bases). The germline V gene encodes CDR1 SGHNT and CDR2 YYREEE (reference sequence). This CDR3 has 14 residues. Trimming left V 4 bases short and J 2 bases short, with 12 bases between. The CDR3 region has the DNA TGTGCCAGCAGCATTCCGGGACAACAAGAGACCCAGTACTTC. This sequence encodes CASSIPGQQETQYF. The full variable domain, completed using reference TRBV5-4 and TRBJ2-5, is ETGVTQSPTHLIKTRGQQVTLRCSSQSGHNTVSWYQQALGQGPQFIFQYYREEENGRGNFPPRFSGLQFPNYSSELNVNALELDDSALYLCASSIPGQQETQYFGPGTRLLVL.

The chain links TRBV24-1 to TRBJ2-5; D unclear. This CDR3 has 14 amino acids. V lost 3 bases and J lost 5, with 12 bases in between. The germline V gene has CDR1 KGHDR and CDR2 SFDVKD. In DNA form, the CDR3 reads TGTGCCACCAGTGATCGGACCCGCGTTGAGACCCAGTACTTC. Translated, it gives CATSDRTRVETQYF.

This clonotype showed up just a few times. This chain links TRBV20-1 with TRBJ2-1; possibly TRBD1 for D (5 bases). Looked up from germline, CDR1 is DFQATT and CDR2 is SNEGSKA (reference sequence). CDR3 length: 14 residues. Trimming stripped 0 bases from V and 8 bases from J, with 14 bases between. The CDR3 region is CSARDHRSRHEQFF. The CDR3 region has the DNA TGCAGTGCTAGAGATCACAGGTCGCGCCATGAGCAGTTCTTC.

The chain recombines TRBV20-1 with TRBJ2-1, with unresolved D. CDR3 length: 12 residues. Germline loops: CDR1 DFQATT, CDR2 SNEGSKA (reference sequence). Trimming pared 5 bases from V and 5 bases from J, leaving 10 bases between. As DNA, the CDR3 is TGCAGTGCTCCGGGCCCGGACAATGAGCAGTTCTTC. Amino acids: CSAPGPDNEQFF.

The DNA of the CDR3 is TGCGCCAGCAGCCAAGATGTTACCCGGGGTAGCGGGAGGATTTGGTCCTACGAGCAGTACTTC. Residues: CASSQDVTRGSGRIWSYEQYF. The V gene is TRBV4-3, the J gene TRBJ2-7; TRBD2 agrees at 10 bases. CDR1 is LGHNA, CDR2 YSLEER, per germline. The CDR3 is made up of 21 amino acids. V lost 0 bases, J lost 1 base, and 18 bases stayed unmatched.

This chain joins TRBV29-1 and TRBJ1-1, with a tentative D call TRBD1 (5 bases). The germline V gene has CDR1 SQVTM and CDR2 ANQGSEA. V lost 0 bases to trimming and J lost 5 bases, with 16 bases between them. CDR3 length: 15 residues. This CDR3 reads CSVEDSSRWGTEAFF. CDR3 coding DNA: TGCAGCGTTGAAGATTCCTCACGGTGGGGGACTGAAGCTTTCTTT.

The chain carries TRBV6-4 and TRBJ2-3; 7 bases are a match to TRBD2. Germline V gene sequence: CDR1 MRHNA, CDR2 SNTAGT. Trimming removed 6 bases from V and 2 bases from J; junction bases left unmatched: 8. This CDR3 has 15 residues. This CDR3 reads CASSPLADPTDTQYF. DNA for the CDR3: TGTGCCAGCAGCCCGCTAGCGGACCCCACAGATACGCAGTATTTT.

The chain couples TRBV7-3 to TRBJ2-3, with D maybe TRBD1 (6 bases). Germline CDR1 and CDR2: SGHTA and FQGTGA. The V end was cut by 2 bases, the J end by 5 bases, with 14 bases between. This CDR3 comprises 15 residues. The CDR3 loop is CASSLDVRGKDTQYF. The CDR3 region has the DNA TGTGCCAGCAGCTTAGATGTCAGGGGAAAAGATACGCAGTATTTT.